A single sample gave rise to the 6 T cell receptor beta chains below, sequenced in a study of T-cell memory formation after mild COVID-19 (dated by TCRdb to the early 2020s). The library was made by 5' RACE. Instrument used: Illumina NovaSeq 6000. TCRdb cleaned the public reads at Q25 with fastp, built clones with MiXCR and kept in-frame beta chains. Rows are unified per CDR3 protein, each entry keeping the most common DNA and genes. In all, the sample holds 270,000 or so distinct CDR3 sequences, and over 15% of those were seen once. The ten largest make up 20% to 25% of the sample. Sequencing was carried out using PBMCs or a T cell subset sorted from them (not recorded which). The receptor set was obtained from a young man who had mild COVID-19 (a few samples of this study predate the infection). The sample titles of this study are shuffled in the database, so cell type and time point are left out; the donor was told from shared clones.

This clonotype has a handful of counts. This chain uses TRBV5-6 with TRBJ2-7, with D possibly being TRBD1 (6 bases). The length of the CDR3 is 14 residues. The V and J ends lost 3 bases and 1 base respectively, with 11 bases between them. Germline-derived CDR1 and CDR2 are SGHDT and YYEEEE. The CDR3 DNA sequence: TGTGCCAGCAGCTCCCAAAGGGGGTCCTACGAGCAGTACTTC. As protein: CASSSQRGSYEQYF.

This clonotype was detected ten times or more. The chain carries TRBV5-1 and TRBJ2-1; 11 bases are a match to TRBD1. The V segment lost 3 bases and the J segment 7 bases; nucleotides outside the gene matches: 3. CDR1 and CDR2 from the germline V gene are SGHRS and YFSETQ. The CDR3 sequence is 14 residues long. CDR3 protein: CASSSGTGGNEQFF. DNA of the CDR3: TGCGCCAGCAGCTCAGGGACAGGGGGTAATGAGCAGTTCTTC.

The DNA for the CDR3 is TGTGCCAGCAGTCCAACAGGACCGCAAGAGACCCAGTACTTC. Its translation: CASSPTGPQETQYF. The genes are TRBV4-2 and TRBJ2-5, with D tentatively TRBD1 (5 bases). Trimming cost V 6 bases and J 2 bases, with 13 bases left between them. The CDR3 sequence is 14 residues long. The germline CDR1 and CDR2 sequences are LGHNA and YNFKEQ.

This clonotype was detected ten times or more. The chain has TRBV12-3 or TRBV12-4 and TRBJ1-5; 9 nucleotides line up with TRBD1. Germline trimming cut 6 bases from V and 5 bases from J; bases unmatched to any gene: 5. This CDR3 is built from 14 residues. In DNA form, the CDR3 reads TGTGCCAGCAGCCACACAGGGGGCCATCAGCCCCAGCATTTT. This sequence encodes CASSHTGGHQPQHF.

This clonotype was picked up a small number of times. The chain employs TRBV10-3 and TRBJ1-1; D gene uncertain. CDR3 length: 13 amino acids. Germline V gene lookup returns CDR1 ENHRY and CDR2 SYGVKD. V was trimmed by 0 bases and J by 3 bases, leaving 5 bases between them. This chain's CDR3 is CAISESRDTEAFF. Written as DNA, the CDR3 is TGTGCCATCAGTGAGTCGAGGGACACTGAAGCTTTCTTT.

The CDR3 region has the DNA TGCAGCGTTCTGACAGTCCCGGGGAACACTGAAGCTTTCTTT. Protein: CSVLTVPGNTEAFF. This chain connects TRBV29-1 to TRBJ1-1, with a weak D call TRBD1 (5 bases). CDR1 SQVTM and CDR2 ANQGSEA come from the germline V gene. This CDR3 contains 14 residues. Trimming left V 5 bases short and J 1 base short, with 14 bases between.